This T cell receptor (beta chain) was sequenced in a study of T cell changes during pregnancy in multiple sclerosis. From germline, CDR1 is GTSNPN and CDR2 SVGIG (reference sequence). The V gene end was trimmed by 0 bases and the J gene end by 5 bases; junction bases not matched to a gene: 7. The CDR3 is 14 amino acids. The assay was immunoSEQ multiplex PCR, and TCRdb's table has in-frame clones only and misses some. The sample holds tens of thousands of clones; approximately 81% are singletons and the top ten take roughly 7.6%. The sequencing here drew on CD8+ T cells from peripheral blood mononuclear cells, taken before pregnancy. The rearrangement links TRBV30 to TRBJ2-7; 7 bases fit TRBD2. The source is a female donor with multiple sclerosis, enrolled in a pregnancy study. CDR3 protein: CAWSVTGGGHEQYF. The CDR3 coding sequence is TGTGCCTGGAGTGTCACGGGAGGAGGTCACGAGCAGTACTTC.